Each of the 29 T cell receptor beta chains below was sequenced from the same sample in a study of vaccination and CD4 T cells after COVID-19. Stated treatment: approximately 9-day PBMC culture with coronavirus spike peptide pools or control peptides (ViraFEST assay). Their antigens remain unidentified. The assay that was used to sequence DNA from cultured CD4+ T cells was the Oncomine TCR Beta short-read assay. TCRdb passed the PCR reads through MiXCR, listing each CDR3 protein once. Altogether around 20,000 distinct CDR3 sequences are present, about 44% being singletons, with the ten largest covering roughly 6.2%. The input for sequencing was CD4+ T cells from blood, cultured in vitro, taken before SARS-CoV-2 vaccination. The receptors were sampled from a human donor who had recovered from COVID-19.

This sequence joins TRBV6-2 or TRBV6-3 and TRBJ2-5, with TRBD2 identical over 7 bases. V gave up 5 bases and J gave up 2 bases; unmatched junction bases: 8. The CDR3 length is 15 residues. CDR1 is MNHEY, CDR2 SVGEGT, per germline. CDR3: CASSTPAAGQETQYF. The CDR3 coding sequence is TGTGCCAGCAGTACGCCGGCAGCGGGACAAGAGACCCAGTACTTC.

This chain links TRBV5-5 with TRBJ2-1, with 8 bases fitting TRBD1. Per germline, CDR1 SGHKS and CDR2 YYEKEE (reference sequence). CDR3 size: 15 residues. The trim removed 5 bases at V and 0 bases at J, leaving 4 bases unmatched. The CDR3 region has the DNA TGTGCCAGCAGGACAGGGGCGAGCTCCTACAATGAGCAGTTCTTC. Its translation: CASRTGASSYNEQFF.

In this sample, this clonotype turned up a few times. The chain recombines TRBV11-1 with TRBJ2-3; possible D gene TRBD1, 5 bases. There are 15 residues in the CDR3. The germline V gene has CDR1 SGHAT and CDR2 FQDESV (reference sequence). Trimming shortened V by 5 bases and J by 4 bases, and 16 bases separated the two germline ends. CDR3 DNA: TGTGCCAGCAGCGATATAGGGGCTTGGGCAGATACGCAGTATTTT. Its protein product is CASSDIGAWADTQYF.

The CDR3 bases are TGTGCCAGCAGTTTAGGGCGGACAGGGGTCGACTACGAGCAGTACTTC. It specifies CASSLGRTGVDYEQYF. V gene TRBV28 combines with J gene TRBJ2-7, with 9 nucleotides matching TRBD1. Germline-derived CDR1 and CDR2 are MDHEN and SYDVKM. V was clipped by 2 bases and J by 3 bases; unmatched bases: 8. This CDR3 contains 16 residues.

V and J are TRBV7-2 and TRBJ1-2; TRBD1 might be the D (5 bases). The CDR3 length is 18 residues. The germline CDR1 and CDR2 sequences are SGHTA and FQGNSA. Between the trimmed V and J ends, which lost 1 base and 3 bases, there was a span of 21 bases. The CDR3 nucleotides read TGTGCCAGCAGCTTAGTGACGGTTGTCCGGGGCGCGGACTATGGCTACACCTTC. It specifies CASSLVTVVRGADYGYTF.

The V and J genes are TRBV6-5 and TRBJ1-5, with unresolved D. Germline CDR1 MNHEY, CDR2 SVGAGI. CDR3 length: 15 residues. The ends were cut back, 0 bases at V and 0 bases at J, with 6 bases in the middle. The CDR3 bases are TGTGCCAGCAGTTACTCGCACGATAGCAATCAGCCCCAGCATTTT. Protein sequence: CASSYSHDSNQPQHF.

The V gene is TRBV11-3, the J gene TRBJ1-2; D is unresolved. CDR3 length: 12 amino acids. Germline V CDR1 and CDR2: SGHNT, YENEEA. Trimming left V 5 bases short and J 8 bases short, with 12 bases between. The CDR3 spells CASSPEVGGYTF. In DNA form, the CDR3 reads TGTGCCAGCAGCCCCGAGGTCGGAGGCTACACCTTC.

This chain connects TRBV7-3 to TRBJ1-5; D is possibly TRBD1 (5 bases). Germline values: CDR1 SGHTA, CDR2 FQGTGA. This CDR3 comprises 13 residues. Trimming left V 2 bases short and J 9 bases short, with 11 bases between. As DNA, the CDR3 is TGTGCCAGCAGCTTAGGGTCAGGGCGGCCCCAGCATTTT. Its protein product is CASSLGSGRPQHF.

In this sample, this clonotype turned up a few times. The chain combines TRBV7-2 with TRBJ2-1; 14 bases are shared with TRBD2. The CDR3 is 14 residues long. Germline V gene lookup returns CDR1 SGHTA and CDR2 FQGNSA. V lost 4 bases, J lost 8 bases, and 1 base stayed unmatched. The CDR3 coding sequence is TGTGCCAGCAGCTCGGGACTAGCGGGAGATGAGCAGTTCTTC. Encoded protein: CASSSGLAGDEQFF.

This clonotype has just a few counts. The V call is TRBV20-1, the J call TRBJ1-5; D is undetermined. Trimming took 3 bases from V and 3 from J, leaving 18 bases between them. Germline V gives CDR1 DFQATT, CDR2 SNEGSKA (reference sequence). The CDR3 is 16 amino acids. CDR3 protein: CSARVPRASFNQPQHF. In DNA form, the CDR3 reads TGCAGTGCTAGGGTACCGCGCGCGAGCTTCAATCAGCCCCAGCATTTT.

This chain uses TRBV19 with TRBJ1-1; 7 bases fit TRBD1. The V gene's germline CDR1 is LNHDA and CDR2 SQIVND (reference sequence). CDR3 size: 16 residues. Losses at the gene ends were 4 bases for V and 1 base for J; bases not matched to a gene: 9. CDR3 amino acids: CASSRRTGTANTEAFF. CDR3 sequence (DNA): TGTGCCAGTAGTAGGAGAACAGGGACAGCGAACACTGAAGCTTTCTTT.

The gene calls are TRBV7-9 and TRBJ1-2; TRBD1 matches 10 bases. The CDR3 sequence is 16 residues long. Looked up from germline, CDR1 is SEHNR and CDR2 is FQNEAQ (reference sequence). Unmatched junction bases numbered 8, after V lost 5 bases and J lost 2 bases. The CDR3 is CASSQFGQGENYGYTF. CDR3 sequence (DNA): TGTGCCAGCAGCCAGTTCGGACAGGGGGAAAACTATGGCTACACCTTC.

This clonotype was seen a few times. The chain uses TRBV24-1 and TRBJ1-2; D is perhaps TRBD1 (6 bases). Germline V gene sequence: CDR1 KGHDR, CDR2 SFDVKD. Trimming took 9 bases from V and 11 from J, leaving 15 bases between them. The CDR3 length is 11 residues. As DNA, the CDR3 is TGTGCCACCGGGGGGACACCAGGTTACACCTTC. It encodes CATGGTPGYTF.

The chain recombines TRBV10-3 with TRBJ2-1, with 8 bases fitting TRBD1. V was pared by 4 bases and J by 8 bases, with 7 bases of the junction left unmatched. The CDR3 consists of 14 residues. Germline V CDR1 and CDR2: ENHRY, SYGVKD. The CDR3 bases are TGTGCCATCAGTGTAGACAGGGGTTTGGATGAGCAGTTCTTC. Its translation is CAISVDRGLDEQFF.

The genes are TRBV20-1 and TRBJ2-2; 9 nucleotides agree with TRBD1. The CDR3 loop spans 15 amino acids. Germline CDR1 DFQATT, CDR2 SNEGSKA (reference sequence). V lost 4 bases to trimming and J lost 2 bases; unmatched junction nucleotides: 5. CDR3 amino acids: CSAKQGACNTGELFF. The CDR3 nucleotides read TGCAGTGCTAAACAGGGGGCGTGTAACACCGGGGAGCTGTTTTTT.

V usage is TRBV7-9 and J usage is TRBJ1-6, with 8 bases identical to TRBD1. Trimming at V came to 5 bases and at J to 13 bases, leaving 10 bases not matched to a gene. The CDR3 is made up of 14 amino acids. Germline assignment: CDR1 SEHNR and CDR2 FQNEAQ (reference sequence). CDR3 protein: CASSIGQGSSPLHF. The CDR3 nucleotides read TGTGCCAGCAGCATAGGACAGGGTAGTTCGCCCCTCCACTTT.

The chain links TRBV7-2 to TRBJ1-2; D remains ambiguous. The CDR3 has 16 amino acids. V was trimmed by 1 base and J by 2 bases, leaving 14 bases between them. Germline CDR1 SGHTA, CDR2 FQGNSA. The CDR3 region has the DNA TGTGCCAGCAGCTTAGGGCCCGGAGACACCAACTATGGCTACACCTTC. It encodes CASSLGPGDTNYGYTF.

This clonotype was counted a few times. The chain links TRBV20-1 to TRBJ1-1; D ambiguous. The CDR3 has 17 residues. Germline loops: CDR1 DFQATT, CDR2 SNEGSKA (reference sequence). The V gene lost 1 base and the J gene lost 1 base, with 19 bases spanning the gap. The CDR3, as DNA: TGCAGTGCTAGAGTCTTGGGAAGACGAGGTGGGAACACTGAAGCTTTCTTT. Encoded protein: CSARVLGRRGGNTEAFF.

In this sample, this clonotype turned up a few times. The CDR3 coding sequence is TGTGCCAGCAGACTCGGGGGAGGTGCAGATACGCAGTATTTT. Translated: CASRLGGGADTQYF. The V gene is TRBV7-2, the J gene TRBJ2-3; D is perhaps TRBD2 (6 bases). This CDR3 has 14 amino acids. V shed 6 bases and J shed 4 bases, with 14 bases lying between them. The germline V gene has CDR1 SGHTA and CDR2 FQGNSA.

The CDR3 nucleotides read TGTGCCAGCAGCTTAGCGGCACTGAGCACAGATACGCAGTATTTT. It encodes CASSLAALSTDTQYF. The chain employs TRBV7-2 and TRBJ2-3; D call uncertain. The V gene lost 0 bases and the J gene lost 0 bases, with 7 bases spanning the gap. The CDR3 loop spans 15 amino acids. The germline CDR1 and CDR2 sequences are SGHTA and FQGNSA.

CDR3 amino acids: CASSPRQGNSPLHF. CDR3 DNA sequence: TGTGCCAGCAGCCCAAGACAGGGCAATTCACCCCTCCACTTT. The chain carries TRBV12-3 or TRBV12-4 and TRBJ1-6, with TRBD1 identical over 7 bases. Unmatched junction bases numbered 6, after V lost 6 bases and J lost 7 bases. This CDR3 region has 14 residues.

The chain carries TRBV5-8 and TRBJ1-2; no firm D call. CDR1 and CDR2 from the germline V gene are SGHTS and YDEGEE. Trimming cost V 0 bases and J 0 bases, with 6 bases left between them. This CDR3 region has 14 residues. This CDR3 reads CASSLGPPNYGYTF. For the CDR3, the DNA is TGTGCCAGCAGCTTGGGACCGCCTAACTATGGCTACACCTTC.

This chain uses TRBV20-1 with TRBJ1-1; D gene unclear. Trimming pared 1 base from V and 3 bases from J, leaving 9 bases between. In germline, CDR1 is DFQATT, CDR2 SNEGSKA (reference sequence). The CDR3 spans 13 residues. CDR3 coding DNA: TGCAGTGCTAGAGGACGGTGGGACACTGAAGCTTTCTTT. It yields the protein CSARGRWDTEAFF.

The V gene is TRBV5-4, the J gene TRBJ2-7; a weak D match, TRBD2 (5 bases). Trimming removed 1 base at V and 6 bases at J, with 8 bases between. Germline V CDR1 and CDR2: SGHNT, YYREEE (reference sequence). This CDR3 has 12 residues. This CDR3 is CASSLPAGEQYF. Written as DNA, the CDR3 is TGTGCCAGCAGCTTGCCGGCGGGCGAGCAGTACTTC.

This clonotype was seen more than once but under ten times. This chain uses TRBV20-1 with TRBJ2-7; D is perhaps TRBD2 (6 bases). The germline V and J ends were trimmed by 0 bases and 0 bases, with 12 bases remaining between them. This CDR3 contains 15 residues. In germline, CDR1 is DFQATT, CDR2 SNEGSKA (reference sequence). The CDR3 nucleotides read TGCAGTGCTAGAGATTTTCAGGGACTCTCCTACGAGCAGTACTTC. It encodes CSARDFQGLSYEQYF.

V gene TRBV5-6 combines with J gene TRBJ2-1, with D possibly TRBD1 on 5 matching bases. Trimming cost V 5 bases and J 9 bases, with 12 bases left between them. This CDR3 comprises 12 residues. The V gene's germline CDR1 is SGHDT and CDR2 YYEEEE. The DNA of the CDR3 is TGTGCCAGCAGGGGGCTATCCGGTGAGCAGTTCTTC. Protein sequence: CASRGLSGEQFF.

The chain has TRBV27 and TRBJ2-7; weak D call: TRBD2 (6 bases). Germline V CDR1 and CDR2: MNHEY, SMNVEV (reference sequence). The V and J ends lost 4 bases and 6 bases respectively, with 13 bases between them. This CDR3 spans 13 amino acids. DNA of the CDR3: TGTGCCAGCAGTTGGGGCGCCGGGGGCGAGCAGTACTTC. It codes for CASSWGAGGEQYF.

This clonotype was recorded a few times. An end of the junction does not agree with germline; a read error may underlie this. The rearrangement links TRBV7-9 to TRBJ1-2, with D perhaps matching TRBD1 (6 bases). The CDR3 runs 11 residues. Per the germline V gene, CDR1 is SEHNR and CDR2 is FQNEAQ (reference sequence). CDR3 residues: CASSLGALGVF. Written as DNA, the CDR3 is TGTGCCAGCAGCTTGGGGGCTTTGGGGGTTTTC.

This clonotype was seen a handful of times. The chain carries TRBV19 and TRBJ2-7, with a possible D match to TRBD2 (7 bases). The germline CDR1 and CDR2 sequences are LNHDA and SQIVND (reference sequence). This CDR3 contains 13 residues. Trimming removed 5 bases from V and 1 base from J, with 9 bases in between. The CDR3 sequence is CASSGGASYEQYF. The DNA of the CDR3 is TGTGCCAGTAGTGGGGGGGCTTCCTACGAGCAGTACTTC.